A selection of T cell receptor beta chains follows, all from one sample in a study of blood T cells in healthy people across ages. In TCRdb, the 5' RACE reads were re-called with MiXCR into one record per CDR3 protein. In the table there are 650,000 to 1,000,000 distinct CDR3 sequences, 35% to 40% of which are singletons. The sequencing input was blood. The receptor source for this set is a man between 18 and 35 years old in good health. Both conserved end residues are part of each CDR3. A D gene is named only where the DNA matches it firmly. Size is stated for part of the rows, as once, few or many counts, or as a class when the clone is expanded.

>TRBV6-2/TRBV6-3|-|TRBJ1-5|few
CASSRRDSNQPQHF
TGTGCCAGCAGCCGCAGGGATAGCAATCAGCCCCAGCATTTT
>TRBV6-5|-|TRBJ2-7|once
CASSRIVGVTYNEQYF
TGTGCCAGCAGCCGTATAGTAGGGGTCACCTACAATGAGCAGTACTTC
>TRBV20-1|TRBD2|TRBJ2-1|-
CSARVFAGGHDEQFF
TGCAGTGCTAGAGTCTTCGCGGGGGGGCACGATGAGCAGTTCTTC
>TRBV6-2/TRBV6-3|-|TRBJ2-1|-
CASSYEAEEQFF
TGTGCCAGCAGTTACGAGGCGGAAGAGCAGTTCTTC
>TRBV11-2|-|TRBJ2-1|few
CASSLFTGGYNEQFF
TGTGCCAGCAGCTTGTTTACCGGGGGCTACAATGAGCAGTTCTTC
>TRBV20-1|-|TRBJ2-3|once
CSARDFSEGDGTQYF
TGCAGTGCTAGAGATTTCTCTGAGGGAGATGGTACGCAGTATTTT
>TRBV29-1|-|TRBJ1-1|few
CSALGTSNTEAFF
TGCAGCGCCTTAGGGACCTCGAACACTGAAGCTTTCTTT
>TRBV5-1|TRBD1|TRBJ2-7|-
CASSWGQKSDEQYF
TGCGCCAGCAGCTGGGGACAGAAATCCGACGAGCAGTACTTC
>TRBV3-1|TRBD1|TRBJ1-1|few
CASSQDGTGGRTEAFF
TGTGCCAGCAGCCAAGATGGGACAGGGGGTAGAACTGAAGCTTTCTTT
>TRBV12-3/TRBV12-4|-|TRBJ2-5|-
CASTNSTTLETQYF
TGTGCCAGCACTAATTCCACGACCCTGGAGACCCAGTACTTC
>TRBV20-1|-|TRBJ2-5|-
CSARDAAEEQYF
TGCAGTGCTAGAGATGCCGCGGAAGAGCAGTACTTC
>TRBV30|-|TRBJ1-5|-
CAYSGRLNQPQHF
TGTGCCTACTCGGGACGGCTAAATCAGCCCCAGCATTTT
>TRBV24-1|-|TRBJ1-5|-
CATSMGSNQPQHF
TGTGCCACCAGTATGGGAAGCAATCAGCCCCAGCATTTT
>TRBV28|-|TRBJ2-6|-
CAAQTGANVLTF
TGTGCCGCACAAACTGGGGCCAACGTCCTGACTTTC
>TRBV25-1|TRBD1|TRBJ1-1|-
CASSEFRGGTEAFF
TGTGCCAGCAGTGAATTCAGGGGGGGCACTGAAGCTTTCTTT
>TRBV4-3|-|TRBJ2-4|many
CASSQDQGGLLLAKNIQYF
TGCGCCAGCAGCCAAGATCAAGGGGGACTCTTACTAGCCAAAAACATTCAGTACTTC
>TRBV2|-|TRBJ2-3|-
CASSEARNRATDTQYF
TGTGCCAGCAGTGAAGCCCGGAACAGGGCCACAGATACGCAGTATTTT
>TRBV4-3|-|TRBJ1-4|-
CASRRAGVAGEKLFF
TGCGCCAGCAGGAGGGCAGGGGTCGCTGGTGAAAAACTGTTTTTT
>TRBV10-3|-|TRBJ1-1|few
CAISESEGTEAFF
TGTGCCATCAGTGAGTCTGAAGGCACTGAAGCTTTCTTT
>TRBV4-3|-|TRBJ2-2|-
CASSQGPGQRNTGELFF
TGCGCCAGCAGCCAAGGACCGGGACAACGGAACACCGGGGAGCTGTTTTTT
>TRBV18|-|TRBJ2-5|-
CASSPRQRIQETQYF
TGTGCCAGCTCACCTAGACAGAGGATCCAAGAGACCCAGTACTTC
>TRBV4-1|-|TRBJ2-1|-
CASSPRPRETQFF
TGCGCCAGCAGCCCTCGGCCGAGAGAGACCCAGTTCTTC
>TRBV6-5|-|TRBJ1-5|few
CASSFQQGEQPQHF
TGTGCCAGCAGTTTCCAACAGGGAGAGCAGCCCCAGCATTTT
>TRBV6-2/TRBV6-3|TRBD1|TRBJ1-5|few
CASRSPGGGQPQHF
TGTGCCAGCAGGTCCCCAGGGGGGGGACAGCCCCAGCATTTT
>TRBV12-3/TRBV12-4|-|TRBJ2-5|-
CASSPRDGRETQYF
TGTGCCAGCAGTCCCCGGGACGGCCGGGAGACCCAGTACTTC
>TRBV21-1|-|TRBJ2-7|-
CASSKSPGCEQYF
TGTGCCAGCAGCAAAAGCCCGGGGTGCGAGCAGTACTTC
>TRBV20-1|-|TRBJ1-2|-
CSAGRQVDGYTF
TGCAGTGCCGGTAGACAGGTTGATGGCTACACCTTC
>TRBV24-1|-|TRBJ1-1|few
CATSVQGSSTEAFF
TGTGCCACCAGTGTTCAGGGGTCGAGCACTGAAGCTTTCTTT
>TRBV4-1|-|TRBJ1-6|many
CASSQERVSPLHF
TGCGCCAGCAGCCAAGAGCGGGTATCACCCCTCCACTTT
>TRBV29-1|-|TRBJ2-5|many
CSVQPDRGETQYF
TGCAGCGTTCAACCTGACCGGGGGGAGACCCAGTACTTC
>TRBV30|TRBD2|TRBJ2-3|many
CACPYVGAGGTDTQYF
TGTGCCTGCCCTTACGTTGGGGCGGGGGGCACAGATACGCAGTATTTT
>TRBV12-3/TRBV12-4|-|TRBJ1-2|many
CASSFAQTYGYTF
TGTGCCAGCAGTTTTGCACAGACCTATGGCTACACCTTC
>TRBV4-3|-|TRBJ1-2|few
CASSQAVSRGGYTF
TGCGCCAGCAGCCAAGCGGTATCACGCGGGGGCTACACCTTC
>TRBV12-3/TRBV12-4|-|TRBJ2-7|many
CASSLYRGVYEQYF
TGTGCCAGCAGTTTATATAGGGGAGTGTACGAGCAGTACTTC
>TRBV12-3/TRBV12-4|TRBD1|TRBJ1-1|-
CASSAEGAVVNTEAFF
TGTGCCAGCAGTGCTGAGGGGGCTGTTGTGAACACTGAAGCTTTCTTT
>TRBV10-3|-|TRBJ2-5|few
CAISLDQETQYF
TGTGCCATCAGTCTGGACCAAGAGACCCAGTACTTC